Below are 3 T cell receptor beta chains sequenced from a single sample in a study of blood T cell repertoires in COVID-19. Only in-frame clones appear in the TCRdb table, and some are missing; sequencing was by immunoSEQ multiplex PCR. The table includes approximately 460,000 clones, roughly 89% detected once. Material for sequencing was peripheral blood. The receptor source for this set is a man aged 18 to 29 with COVID-19, enrolled during active disease.

The CDR3 region is CASSEGGGTEAFF. The CDR3, as DNA: TGCGCCAGCAGTGAGGGGGGGGGCACTGAAGCTTTCTTT. The chain is built from TRBV10-1 and TRBJ1-1, with D possibly being TRBD1 (5 bases). The CDR3 contains 13 residues. Trimming removed 2 bases from V and 4 bases from J, with 8 bases in between. CDR1 is WNHNN and CDR2 is SYGVQD in the germline V gene (reference sequence).

The sample holds a few counts of this clone. This rearrangement joins TRBV5-4 to TRBJ2-7, with 7 bases lining up with TRBD1. This CDR3 is built from 15 residues. V was pared by 0 bases and J by 3 bases, with 6 bases of the junction left unmatched. Germline V gene lookup returns CDR1 SGHNT and CDR2 YYREEE (reference sequence). CDR3 region: CASSLGQGWSYEQYF. CDR3 bases: TGTGCCAGCAGCTTGGGACAGGGATGGAGCTACGAGCAGTACTTC.

This clone is a singleton in its sample. This sample includes further DNA sequences coding for the same CDR3. The chain joins TRBV29-1 to TRBJ2-5, with D perhaps matching TRBD1 (6 bases). The CDR3 sequence is 12 residues long. CDR1 and CDR2 (germline): SQVTM, ANQGSEA. The V gene lost 3 bases and the J gene lost 1 base, with 6 bases spanning the gap. Here the CDR3 DNA reads TGCAGCGTTGAGGGGGCCCAAGAGACCCAGTACTTC. It encodes CSVEGAQETQYF. The complete variable domain, with remaining parts taken from reference TRBV29-1 and TRBJ2-5, reads SAVISQKPSRDICQRGTSLTIQCQVDSQVTMMFWYRQQPGQSLTLIATANQGSEATYESGFVIDKFPISRPNLTFSTLTVSNMSPEDSSIYLCSVEGAQETQYFGPGTRLLVL.